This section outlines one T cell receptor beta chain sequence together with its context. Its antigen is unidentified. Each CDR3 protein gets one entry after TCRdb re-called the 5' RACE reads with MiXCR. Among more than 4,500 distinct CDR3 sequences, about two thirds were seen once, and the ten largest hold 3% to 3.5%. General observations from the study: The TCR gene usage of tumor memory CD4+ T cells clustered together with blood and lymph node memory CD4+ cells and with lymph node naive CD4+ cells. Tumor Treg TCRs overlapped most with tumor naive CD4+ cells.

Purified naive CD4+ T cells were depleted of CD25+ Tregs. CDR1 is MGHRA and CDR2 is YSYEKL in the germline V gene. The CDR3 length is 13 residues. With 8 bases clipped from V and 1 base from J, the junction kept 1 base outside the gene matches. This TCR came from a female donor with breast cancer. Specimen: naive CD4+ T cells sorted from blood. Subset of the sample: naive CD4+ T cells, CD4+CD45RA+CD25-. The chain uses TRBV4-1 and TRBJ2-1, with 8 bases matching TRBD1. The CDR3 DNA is TGCGCCAGCGGACAGGGTTCCTACAATGAGCAGTTCTTC. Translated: CASGQGSYNEQFF.